A selection of T cell receptor beta chains follows, all from one sample in a study of CD8 T cells in Susac syndrome. A single record per CDR3 protein comes from TCRdb applying MiXCR to the immunoSEQ multiplex PCR reads. The profile shows approximately 210,000 distinct CDR3 sequences, over 90% of them singletons. Input material: CD4+ T cells from PBMCs. The origin of the receptors is a human donor with Susac syndrome. CDR3s include the opening cysteine and the closing phenylalanine or tryptophan. A D gene is named only where the DNA matches it firmly. Expanded clones get a size class; other rows say once, few or many, or leave the size out.

v_gene: TRBV14
abundance: NA
j_gene: TRBJ2-7
d_gene: NA
CDR3nt: TGTGCCAGCAGCCATGACCGAGACTACGAGCAGTACTTC
CDR3aa: CASSHDRDYEQYF

v_gene: TRBV24-1
abundance: NA
j_gene: TRBJ1-5
d_gene: NA
CDR3nt: TGTGCCACCAGTGATTCAACAGGGTTGGACCAGCCCCAGCATTTT
CDR3aa: CATSDSTGLDQPQHF

v_gene: TRBV6-5
abundance: NA
j_gene: TRBJ2-5
d_gene: NA
CDR3nt: TGTGCCAGCAGTTACTCGAGAGGGGACGCGTGGGCCCAGTACTTC
CDR3aa: CASSYSRGDAWAQYF

v_gene: TRBV20-1
abundance: NA
j_gene: TRBJ2-7
d_gene: NA
CDR3nt: TGCAGTGCTAGAGATCAGGGGACCATCTACGAGCAGTACTTC
CDR3aa: CSARDQGTIYEQYF

v_gene: TRBV7-8
abundance: NA
j_gene: TRBJ1-6
d_gene: NA
CDR3nt: TGTGCCAGCAGCTTAGCGCTCACGGGGAGTTCACCCCTCCACTTT
CDR3aa: CASSLALTGSSPLHF

v_gene: TRBV24-1
abundance: NA
j_gene: TRBJ2-2
d_gene: NA
CDR3nt: TGTGCCACCAGTGACCCGGACAGCCTATTCACCGGGGAGCTGTTTTTT
CDR3aa: CATSDPDSLFTGELFF

v_gene: TRBV11-2
abundance: NA
j_gene: TRBJ1-4
d_gene: NA
CDR3nt: TGTGCCAGCAGCTGGACCACTGGGGGTAATGAAAAACTGTTTTTT
CDR3aa: CASSWTTGGNEKLFF

v_gene: TRBV18
abundance: NA
j_gene: TRBJ2-3
d_gene: NA
CDR3nt: TGTGCCAGCTCACCACCCACCACAGATACGCAGTATTTT
CDR3aa: CASSPPTTDTQYF

v_gene: TRBV6-6
abundance: NA
j_gene: TRBJ1-6
d_gene: TRBD1
CDR3nt: TGTGCCAGCAGTCACCCTCCGGGACAGGGAAATTCACCCCTCCACTTT
CDR3aa: CASSHPPGQGNSPLHF

v_gene: TRBV9
abundance: NA
j_gene: TRBJ1-6
d_gene: NA
CDR3nt: TGTGCCAGCAGCGATAGACCCGGGGGCTATAATTCACCCCTCCACTTT
CDR3aa: CASSDRPGGYNSPLHF

v_gene: TRBV27
abundance: NA
j_gene: TRBJ1-5
d_gene: TRBD1
CDR3nt: TGTGCCAGCAGTTCGGACAGGGGAAGTCAGCCCCAGCATTTT
CDR3aa: CASSSDRGSQPQHF

v_gene: TRBV30
abundance: NA
j_gene: TRBJ1-6
d_gene: NA
CDR3nt: TGTGCCTGGAATCAGGGATTTAATTCACCCCTCCACTTT
CDR3aa: CAWNQGFNSPLHF

v_gene: TRBV29-1
abundance: NA
j_gene: TRBJ1-5
d_gene: TRBD1
CDR3nt: TGCAGCGTTTCCAAGGGGGCAGGAGATCAGCCCCAGCATTTT
CDR3aa: CSVSKGAGDQPQHF

v_gene: TRBV6-5
abundance: NA
j_gene: TRBJ1-2
d_gene: TRBD1
CDR3nt: TGTGCCAGCAGTTACTTGCAGACAGGGGTCCTTTTCAACTTTGGCTACACCTTC
CDR3aa: CASSYLQTGVLFNFGYTF

v_gene: TRBV6-2/TRBV6-3
abundance: NA
j_gene: TRBJ2-7
d_gene: TRBD1
CDR3nt: TGTGCCAGCACGGGGACAGCAGATTACGAGCAGTACTTC
CDR3aa: CASTGTADYEQYF

v_gene: TRBV19
abundance: NA
j_gene: TRBJ1-1
d_gene: NA
CDR3nt: TGTGCCAGTATCGTGAGGGGTGGAACTGAAGCTTTCTTT
CDR3aa: CASIVRGGTEAFF

v_gene: TRBV30
abundance: NA
j_gene: TRBJ2-7
d_gene: NA
CDR3nt: TGTGCCTGGAGTGTACCAGGGAAACACTCCTACGAGCAGTACTTC
CDR3aa: CAWSVPGKHSYEQYF

v_gene: TRBV28
abundance: NA
j_gene: TRBJ2-7
d_gene: NA
CDR3nt: TGTGCCAGCAGGAGCCGGGGGTCTCAACCCCACGGGCAGTACTTC
CDR3aa: CASRSRGSQPHGQYF

v_gene: TRBV5-4
abundance: NA
j_gene: TRBJ2-5
d_gene: TRBD2
CDR3nt: TGTGCCAGCGGTCCTAGCGGGGGGGCTGGGTCGGAGACCCAGTACTTC
CDR3aa: CASGPSGGAGSETQYF

v_gene: TRBV5-1
abundance: once
j_gene: TRBJ2-7
d_gene: NA
CDR3nt: TGCGCCAGCAGCTTGGTCGCAGGGGGGGAATCCTACGAGCAGTACTTC
CDR3aa: CASSLVAGGESYEQYF

v_gene: TRBV20-1
abundance: NA
j_gene: TRBJ2-1
d_gene: NA
CDR3nt: TGCAGTGCTAGCTGGCCGCATACCCTAGTACAGAGTGAGCAGTTCTTC
CDR3aa: CSASWPHTLVQSEQFF

v_gene: TRBV7-2
abundance: NA
j_gene: TRBJ1-2
d_gene: NA
CDR3nt: TGTGCCAGCAGCTTAGTCGGGCCCCCCTTGGGGGGCTACACCTTC
CDR3aa: CASSLVGPPLGGYTF

v_gene: TRBV5-1
abundance: once
j_gene: TRBJ1-2
d_gene: NA
CDR3nt: TGCGCCAGCAGGTCGATACAGGGTATGAATGGCTACACCTTC
CDR3aa: CASRSIQGMNGYTF

v_gene: TRBV20-1
abundance: NA
j_gene: TRBJ2-7
d_gene: TRBD2
CDR3nt: TGCAGTGTCGACCGGGAGGACTACGAGCAGTACTTC
CDR3aa: CSVDREDYEQYF

v_gene: TRBV7-9
abundance: NA
j_gene: TRBJ1-5
d_gene: NA
CDR3nt: TGTGCCAGCAGCTTCGGACAGAGCAATCAGCCCCAGCATTTT
CDR3aa: CASSFGQSNQPQHF

v_gene: TRBV29-1
abundance: NA
j_gene: TRBJ2-1
d_gene: TRBD1
CDR3nt: TGCAGCGTTGGGGACAGGGGGGGTGAGCAGTTCTTC
CDR3aa: CSVGDRGGEQFF

v_gene: TRBV7-2
abundance: NA
j_gene: TRBJ1-1
d_gene: NA
CDR3nt: TGTGCCAGCAGCACCTATACAGGGAACACTGAAGCTTTCTTT
CDR3aa: CASSTYTGNTEAFF

v_gene: TRBV9
abundance: NA
j_gene: TRBJ2-5
d_gene: TRBD2
CDR3nt: TGTGCCAGCAGCGCAAGACTAGCGGGGCAAGAGACCCAGTACTTC
CDR3aa: CASSARLAGQETQYF

v_gene: TRBV7-2
abundance: NA
j_gene: TRBJ1-5
d_gene: TRBD1
CDR3nt: TGTGCCAGCAGCCCAAGGGGTGGGACAGCAGATCAGCCCCAGCATTTT
CDR3aa: CASSPRGGTADQPQHF

v_gene: TRBV9
abundance: NA
j_gene: TRBJ2-1
d_gene: NA
CDR3nt: TGTGCCAGCAGCGTAAAGGACGGCTACAATGAGCAGTTCTTC
CDR3aa: CASSVKDGYNEQFF

v_gene: TRBV15
abundance: few
j_gene: TRBJ1-1
d_gene: NA
CDR3nt: TGTGCCACCAGCAGAGATTTGGTGAACACTGAAGCTTTCTTT
CDR3aa: CATSRDLVNTEAFF

v_gene: TRBV10-3
abundance: NA
j_gene: TRBJ2-7
d_gene: TRBD1
CDR3nt: TGTGCCATCAGTGAGTCGGGACAGGGCTACGAGCAGTACTTC
CDR3aa: CAISESGQGYEQYF

v_gene: TRBV18
abundance: once
j_gene: TRBJ2-7
d_gene: NA
CDR3nt: TGTGCCAGCTCACCCAGGGAGTCCGAGCAGTACTTC
CDR3aa: CASSPRESEQYF

v_gene: TRBV6-5
abundance: NA
j_gene: TRBJ1-1
d_gene: NA
CDR3nt: TGTGCCAGCAGTTACTCCCCAGGGGCCGGGAACACTGAAGCTTTCTTT
CDR3aa: CASSYSPGAGNTEAFF

v_gene: TRBV6-2/TRBV6-3
abundance: NA
j_gene: TRBJ1-1
d_gene: TRBD1
CDR3nt: TGTGCCAGCATTCACGGGACAGCTAGGAACACTGAAGCTTTCTTT
CDR3aa: CASIHGTARNTEAFF